The TCR beta chain described here comes from a study of T cell repertoires in cytomegalovirus infection (dated by TCRdb to between 2018 and 2021). At the level of the whole study: Peptide stimulations targeted recently identified HLA-C-restricted CMV epitopes, whose presentation resists viral immunomodulation, together with well-studied HLA-B-restricted epitopes. Donor HLA type was relevant to the analysis, as public TCR beta signatures indicated carriage of CMV infection together with the matching HLA type.

About this clonotype: Its specific antigen is unknown. No base qualities exist here, and no much larger clone lies one base off it.

The germline V gene encodes CDR1 SGHNT and CDR2 YYREEE (reference sequence). A distance of 13 bases separates the germline ends of V and J, which lose 2 bases and 10 bases respectively. There are 14 amino acids in the CDR3, from cysteine to phenylalanine inclusive. Only CDR3 DNA is held: 42 bases, read in frame from base 1. Summary of the overall study and its limitations: In both this cohort and an independent roughly 400-donor cohort, the cumulative frequency of public TCR beta family members distinguished carriers of CMV infection plus the relevant HLA type. The ex vivo response was dominated by HLA-C-restricted CMV-specific TCR beta clonotypes, which also provided the single most frequent clonotype in two of eight donors.

The run used an Illumina HiSeq 1500. Using fastp trimming at Q25 and MiXCR clonotype assembly, TCRdb reanalyzed the public sequencing data and kept in-frame beta chains. Duplicate CDR3 protein sequences are folded into a single record with the most common DNA and genes. The sample contains 800,000 to 950,000 distinct CDR3 sequences, approximately 29% of them found a single time. Roughly an eighth of the sample rests with the top ten. The label giving this sample's treatment or condition can be read as: in vitro stimulation with specific CMV peptide epitopes to enrich CMV-specific T cells. The V and J genes are TRBV5-4 and TRBJ1-6; the best D guess is TRBD1, with 5 bases matching. This sample comprised cultured CD8+ T cells from PBMCs, obtained from culture after CMV antigen stimulation. This receptor was identified in a human donor in good health (CMV status not recorded). Some clones in this sample may be carry-over from other donors' samples. CDR3 loop: CASSLRGDSSPLHF. The sequence in DNA is TGTGCCAGCAGCTTAAGGGGAGATAGCTCACCCCTCCACTTT. The variable domain in full, with residues beyond the CDR3 obtained from the reference TRBV5-4 and TRBJ1-6 genes, is ETGVTQSPTHLIKTRGQQVTLRCSSQSGHNTVSWYQQALGQGPQFIFQYYREEENGRGNFPPRFSGLQFPNYSSELNVNALELDDSALYLCASSLRGDSSPLHFGNGTRLTVT.